The following is a TCR beta chain sequence with its context. Its target is not known. An end of the junction differs from the germline gene, which may be a read error. This CDR3 spans 15 amino acids. Germline V gives CDR1 LGHNA, CDR2 YSLEER. Primers used in a second PCR of roughly 7 to 12 cycles were a sample-barcoded 5' primer and a J-beta primer mix. Template switching added a 12-random-nucleotide identifier to every cDNA molecule. TCRdb itself ran the 5' RACE reads through MiXCR, one entry per CDR3 protein. The table records hundreds of thousands of distinct CDR3 sequences, around 48% of them present only once. This entry belongs to a study of blood T cells in healthy people across ages. Notes on the study in general: Higher naive T cell percentage went strongly together with higher TCR beta diversity. Using unsorted PBMCs precluded a conclusive naive versus antigen-experienced comparison.

This clonotype was sampled from a man aged 25-40 years in good health. The chain carries TRBV4-3 and TRBJ1-1, with no clear D. The material sequenced was blood. The CDR3 bases are TGCGCCAGTAGCCAATTGGGGAGGATGAACACTGAAGCTTTCTTT. It encodes CASSQLGRMNTEAFF.